This record covers a single T cell receptor beta chain. Data came from immunoSEQ multiplex PCR; TCRdb stores just in-frame clones and leaves some out. In the table there are about 200,000 clones, under 90% of which are singletons. In germline, CDR1 is SGHAT, CDR2 FQDESV (reference sequence). This CDR3 comprises 14 residues. V dropped 6 bases and J dropped 5 bases, with 14 bases sitting between them. The data originate from a study of blood T cell repertoires in COVID-19. Whole-study context: Samples taken during acute and convalescent COVID-19 were collected in the United States, Italy and Spain. T cells, B-cell-depleted T cells, or PBMCs supplied cDNA or gDNA.

Sequencing used peripheral blood. This receptor was obtained from a man aged 45 to 65 with acute or convalescent COVID-19. This sequence joins TRBV11-1 and TRBJ1-3; D gene uncertain. This CDR3 reads CASSRENNRNTIYF. For the CDR3, the DNA is TGTGCCAGCAGTCGGGAAAATAATCGAAACACCATATATTTT.